The T cell receptor (beta chain) under discussion was sequenced for a study of CD8+CD57+ T cells in acquired aplastic anemia. Study at large: Sorted CD4+ and CD8+ cells yielded DNA averaging around 3.2 ug. As sequenced from healthy donors, CD4+ cells averaged roughly 10 million reads. Study-level findings and limits: Shared by patients and controls, twenty-nine CD8+ CDR3s were abundant in patients. Patients showed no significant difference from controls in CD8+ Simpson's diversity.

TCR beta VDJ and CDR3 were profiled, and genomic DNA was the template. TCRdb redid the calling of the reads with MiXCR, one entry per CDR3 protein. This sample yields some 190,000 distinct CDR3 sequences, of which less than 55% are seen a single time; around 2.9% belongs to the top ten. In this sample, this clonotype turned up many times. Its antigen is unknown. The TCR comes from a human donor in good health. Sequencing was carried out using sorted CD4+, CD8+, or CD8+CD57+ T cells (not recorded which) from PBMCs.

Here the CDR3 reads CSASQRTSGIQETQYF. The DNA for the CDR3 is TGCAGTGCTTCGCAACGGACTAGCGGGATACAAGAGACCCAGTACTTC. The J gene is TRBJ2-5, the V gene TRBV20-1; 12 nucleotides line up with TRBD2. Germline trimming cut 5 bases from V and 2 bases from J; bases unmatched to any gene: 9. Per the germline V gene, CDR1 is DFQATT and CDR2 is SNEGSKA (reference sequence). The CDR3 is 16 residues long.